These 32 T cell receptor beta chains were all obtained from the same sample, sequenced in a study of T cells in Graves' hyperthyroidism and ophthalmopathy. Amplification yielded TCR beta CDR3 regions, with RNA transcripts as the source. The HTBI primer set drove a first-round RT-PCR of the TCR CDR3. A single record per CDR3 protein comes from TCRdb applying MiXCR to the multiplex PCR reads. The sample holds 200,000 to 250,000 distinct CDR3 sequences, about 15% seen once. Material for sequencing was blood. The receptors come from a woman aged 45-59 years with Graves' hyperthyroidism.

This clonotype was seen ten or more times. The chain's CDR3 is CASGGGVNTEAFF. CDR3 DNA sequence: TGTGCCAGCGGTGGGGGGGTTAACACTGAAGCTTTCTTT. This chain uses TRBV7-3 with TRBJ1-1; D perhaps matches TRBD1 (5 bases). The CDR3 is made up of 13 amino acids. The germline V and J ends were trimmed by 8 bases and 2 bases, with 12 bases remaining between them. The germline V gene encodes CDR1 SGHTA and CDR2 FQGTGA.

V gene TRBV7-2 combines with J gene TRBJ2-7; 9 bases map to TRBD1. The CDR3 is 16 residues long. Germline CDR1 SGHTA, CDR2 FQGNSA. With V trimmed by 4 bases and J by 2 bases, 9 bases remained unmatched. The CDR3 loop is CASSSTPGTGTYEQYF. DNA of the CDR3: TGTGCCAGCAGCTCGACCCCCGGGACAGGGACCTACGAGCAGTACTTC.

The chain uses TRBV11-3 and TRBJ2-7; 7 nucleotides align to TRBD2. Looked up from germline, CDR1 is SGHNT and CDR2 is YENEEA. The trim removed 1 base at V and 6 bases at J, leaving 6 bases unmatched. The CDR3 contains 14 residues. CDR3 nucleotide sequence: TGTGCCAGCAGCTTAGCTGGCGGGAGTGGCGAGCAGTACTTC. This encodes CASSLAGGSGEQYF. Drawing the rest from reference TRBV11-3 and TRBJ2-7, the complete variable domain is EAGVVQSPRYKIIEKKQPVAFWCNPISGHNTLYWYLQNLGQGPELLIRYENEEAVDDSQLPKDRFSAERLKGVDSTLKIQPAELGDSAVYLCASSLAGGSGEQYFGPGTRLTVT.

This clonotype was counted many times. The V gene is TRBV28, the J gene TRBJ2-3, with 10 bases that match TRBD2. CDR1 is MDHEN, CDR2 SYDVKM, per germline. This CDR3 has 15 residues. V was clipped by 4 bases and J by 2 bases; unmatched bases: 3. CDR3 bases: TGTGCCAGCAGTTCAGGACTAGCGGTCACAGATACGCAGTATTTT. This codes for CASSSGLAVTDTQYF.

This clonotype was seen ten or more times. The chain employs TRBV28 and TRBJ2-2, with TRBD1 matching over 9 bases. The CDR3 spans 15 residues. Per germline, CDR1 MDHEN and CDR2 SYDVKM. V dropped 7 bases and J dropped 6; count of bases not matched to a gene: 9. CDR3 in amino acids: CASNPGQGSPGELFF. CDR3 coding DNA: TGTGCCAGCAACCCGGGACAGGGTTCCCCCGGGGAGCTGTTTTTT.

This clonotype was counted many times. The V and J genes are TRBV19 and TRBJ1-5, with D possibly TRBD1 on 5 matching bases. The CDR3 consists of 16 residues. Germline-derived CDR1 and CDR2 are LNHDA and SQIVND (reference sequence). Deletions cut 7 bases from V and 0 bases from J, with 16 bases between. The CDR3 sequence: CASTETASHSNQPQHF. DNA of the CDR3: TGTGCCAGTACCGAGACAGCAAGCCATAGCAATCAGCCCCAGCATTTT. The full variable domain, rest sourced from reference TRBV19 and TRBJ1-5, is DGGITQSPKYLFRKEGQNVTLSCEQNLNHDAMYWYRQDPGQGLRLIYYSQIVNDFQKGDIAEGYSVSREKKESFPLTVTSAQKNPTAFYLCASTETASHSNQPQHFGDGTRLSIL.

The chain recombines TRBV11-2 with TRBJ1-1, with 11 bases fitting TRBD1. The germline CDR1 and CDR2 sequences are SGHAT and FQNNGV. J lost 1 base, V lost 3 bases, and 16 bases had no gene match. The CDR3 extends over 20 amino acids. CDR3: CASSLFGQGASFVGNTEAFF. CDR3 DNA sequence: TGTGCCAGCAGCTTGTTCGGACAGGGGGCGAGTTTTGTTGGGAACACTGAAGCTTTCTTT. Supplemented by reference TRBV11-2 and TRBJ1-1, the full variable domain reads EAGVAQSPRYKIIEKRQSVAFWCNPISGHATLYWYQQILGQGPKLLIQFQNNGVVDDSQLPKDRFSAERLKGVDSTLKIQPAKLEDSAVYLCASSLFGQGASFVGNTEAFFGQGTRLTVV.

The chain is built from TRBV28 and TRBJ2-7, with D tentatively TRBD2 (5 bases). The CDR3 runs to 15 residues. V lost 2 bases, J lost 4 bases, and 15 bases lay in between. Germline loops: CDR1 MDHEN, CDR2 SYDVKM. Here the CDR3 DNA reads TGTGCCAGCAGTTTAGACTCGACCGGGGTTTACGAGCAGTACTTC. Its translation is CASSLDSTGVYEQYF.

The V gene is TRBV12-3 or TRBV12-4, the J gene TRBJ2-5; 10 nucleotides line up with TRBD2. CDR3 length: 15 amino acids. V trimming: 5 bases; J trimming: 2 bases; junction bases outside the gene matches: 5. This CDR3 reads CASSRGTSVQETQYF. For the CDR3, the DNA is TGTGCCAGCAGTCGGGGGACTAGCGTACAAGAGACCCAGTACTTC.

This clonotype was counted a few times. The gene calls are TRBV6-1 and TRBJ2-1; 9 bases align to TRBD1. The trim removed 2 bases at V and 8 bases at J, leaving 7 bases unmatched. The germline CDR1 and CDR2 sequences are MNHNS and SASEGT. This CDR3 comprises 15 residues. The CDR3 DNA reads as TGTGCCAGCAGTGAAACAGGGGGCATTGGCGATGAGCAGTTCTTC. This encodes CASSETGGIGDEQFF.

This clonotype was observed many times. The V and J genes are TRBV18 and TRBJ2-1; possibly TRBD1 for D (5 bases). This CDR3 has 13 amino acids. Germline V gene lookup returns CDR1 KGHSH and CDR2 LQKENI. Trimming pared 5 bases from V and 10 bases from J, leaving 15 bases between. CDR3 bases: TGTGCCAGCTCAAGTATTGGGGCTGAAGAGCAGTTCTTC. The encoded protein is CASSSIGAEEQFF.

This clonotype has ten or more counts. This chain links TRBV7-6 with TRBJ2-5; 14 bases map to TRBD2. There are 16 residues in the CDR3. The V and J ends lost 1 base and 4 bases, in that order; junction bases with no gene match: 2. From germline, CDR1 is SGHVS and CDR2 FNYEAQ. The CDR3 is CASSLGTSGRSETQYF. Here the CDR3 DNA reads TGTGCCAGCAGCTTAGGGACTAGCGGGAGGTCAGAGACCCAGTACTTC.

At least ten counts were recorded for this clonotype. The chain couples TRBV6-1 to TRBJ2-3, with D possibly matching TRBD2 (6 bases). Germline-derived CDR1 and CDR2 are MNHNS and SASEGT. This CDR3 spans 14 amino acids. Trimming cost V 5 bases and J 4 bases, with 13 bases left between them. The CDR3 sequence is CASSYRRAADTQYF. The CDR3, as DNA: TGTGCCAGCAGTTATAGGAGGGCCGCAGATACGCAGTATTTT.

This clonotype was counted only a few times. The CDR3 DNA follows: TGTGCCAGCAGCTCCTACACGGTTGGGCAGTTCTTC. Protein: CASSSYTVGQFF. The gene calls are TRBV11-2 and TRBJ2-1; D is undetermined. V lost 4 bases to trimming and J lost 12 bases, with 13 bases between them. The length of the CDR3 is 12 residues. Germline assignment: CDR1 SGHAT and CDR2 FQNNGV.

The genes are TRBV27 and TRBJ1-1, with a tentative D call TRBD1 (6 bases). CDR3 length equals 14 residues. Trimming stripped 0 bases from V and 3 bases from J, with 8 bases between. Germline V gene lookup returns CDR1 MNHEY and CDR2 SMNVEV (reference sequence). This CDR3 is CASSLSRGDTEAFF. DNA for the CDR3: TGTGCCAGCAGTTTATCGAGGGGGGACACTGAAGCTTTCTTT.

As concerns this clonotype: A single base separates this from a much larger clone, so it may be a read error. This sequence joins TRBV14 and TRBJ2-1; TRBD2 matches at 7 bases. The CDR3 loop spans 11 amino acids. CDR1 SGHDN and CDR2 FVKESK come from the germline V gene. In nucleotides, the CDR3 is TGTGCCAGCAGCCGAGTGCGGGAGCAGTCCTTC. It encodes CASSRVREQSF.

The chain joins TRBV4-2 to TRBJ2-1; TRBD2 aligns across 8 bases. The germline CDR1 and CDR2 sequences are LGHNA and YNFKEQ. The length of the CDR3 is 15 residues. Losses at the gene ends were 1 base for V and 8 bases for J; bases not matched to a gene: 7. CDR3 nucleotides: TGTGCCAGCAGCCAAGCGGGAGGGCGGGTGGATGAGCAGTTCTTC. Protein sequence: CASSQAGGRVDEQFF.

The chain employs TRBV19 and TRBJ2-2, with a tentative D call TRBD2 (5 bases). Per the germline V gene, CDR1 is LNHDA and CDR2 is SQIVND (reference sequence). The CDR3 has 12 amino acids. V was shortened by 4 bases and J by 6 bases, with 6 bases between the two germline ends. This CDR3 reads CASSRGPGELFF. The CDR3 nucleotides read TGTGCCAGTAGTAGAGGGCCCGGGGAGCTGTTTTTT. The whole variable domain, remainder taken from reference TRBV19 and TRBJ2-2, is DGGITQSPKYLFRKEGQNVTLSCEQNLNHDAMYWYRQDPGQGLRLIYYSQIVNDFQKGDIAEGYSVSREKKESFPLTVTSAQKNPTAFYLCASSRGPGELFFGEGSRLTVL.

This clonotype was seen many times. The junction departs from the called germline gene at one end, perhaps through a read error. The V call is TRBV7-2, the J call TRBJ2-1; 8 bases fit TRBD1. There are 15 residues in the CDR3. Germline lookup yields CDR1 SGHTA and CDR2 FQGNSA. The CDR3 here is CASSLAQGAHNEQFF. For the CDR3, the DNA is TGTGCCAGCAGCCTAGCCCAGGGGGCCCACAATGAGCAGTTCTTC.

This clonotype was recorded at least ten times. This chain connects TRBV29-1 to TRBJ1-1, with D unclear. V lost 7 bases and J lost 6, with 21 bases in between. CDR1 SQVTM and CDR2 ANQGSEA come from the germline V gene. The CDR3 sequence is 14 residues long. This CDR3 reads CSGSGPFGGPEAFF. CDR3 DNA sequence: TGCAGCGGAAGCGGGCCATTTGGCGGGCCTGAAGCTTTCTTT.

This clonotype was counted at least ten times. This chain uses TRBV28 with TRBJ2-7, with TRBD1 as a possible D gene (6 bases). Germline CDR1 and CDR2: MDHEN and SYDVKM. Trimming left V 6 bases short and J 0 bases short, with 15 bases between. The CDR3 has 15 residues. The CDR3 spells CASSPRTGFSYEQYF. The CDR3, as DNA: TGTGCCAGCAGCCCGAGAACAGGGTTCTCCTACGAGCAGTACTTC.

This clonotype was picked up many times. The chain is built from TRBV7-2 and TRBJ2-7; 9 bases fit TRBD1. Germline lookup yields CDR1 SGHTA and CDR2 FQGNSA. The CDR3 consists of 15 residues. V gave up 0 bases and J gave up 4 bases; unmatched junction bases: 4. The CDR3 DNA reads TGTGCCAGCAGCTTAGCTCGGGGACAGGGTTACGAGCAGTACTTC. The encoded protein is CASSLARGQGYEQYF.

This sequence joins TRBV12-3 or TRBV12-4 and TRBJ2-3, with D possibly being TRBD1 or TRBD2 (5 bases each). The germline V and J ends were trimmed by 6 bases and 10 bases, with 20 bases remaining between them. The CDR3 is 14 amino acids. The CDR3 reads CASRANPSLGAQYF. The CDR3 region has the DNA TGTGCCAGCAGGGCAAACCCTAGCCTGGGGGCGCAGTATTTT.

As for this clonotype: This may be a read error, as it is one base from a much larger clone. CDR3 sequence (DNA): TGCAGCGTTGATACAGCCATGAACACTGGAGCTTTCTTT. Translation gives CSVDTAMNTGAFF. This sequence joins TRBV29-1 and TRBJ1-1; D remains ambiguous. Germline V gene sequence: CDR1 SQVTM, CDR2 ANQGSEA. The CDR3 extends over 13 amino acids.

Remarks on this clonotype: Because it lacks the conserved phenylalanine or tryptophan at the end, this CDR3 is likely a read error. The chain has TRBV7-2 and TRBJ1-6, with D perhaps matching TRBD1 (5 bases). This CDR3 spans 14 amino acids. CDR1 and CDR2 (germline): SGHTA, FQGNSA. This chain's CDR3 is CASSKGPDNSPLHL. The CDR3 DNA reads as TGTGCTAGTTCCAAGGGGCCCGATAATTCACCCCTCCACCTT.

CDR3 sequence: CASSEITGAGVYGYTF. DNA of the CDR3: TGTGCCAGCAGCGAAATAACAGGGGCCGGCGTTTATGGCTACACCTTC. The chain couples TRBV12-3 or TRBV12-4 to TRBJ1-2, with 7 nucleotides matching TRBD1. This CDR3 spans 16 amino acids. V lost 6 bases, J lost 5 bases, and 15 bases stayed unmatched.

This clonotype was seen at least ten times. The rearrangement links TRBV2 to TRBJ1-2, with D tentatively TRBD1 (6 bases). With 3 bases removed from V and 6 bases from J, the gap between germline ends came to 17 bases. CDR3 length: 15 amino acids. In germline, CDR1 is SNHLY, CDR2 FYNNEI. The CDR3 DNA sequence: TGTGCCAGCAGTGATAGATCTCCAGGGGCCCATGGCTACACCTTC. Encoded protein: CASSDRSPGAHGYTF.

The chain links TRBV7-2 to TRBJ1-6, with 9 bases lining up with TRBD1. Germline CDR1 and CDR2: SGHTA and FQGNSA. The CDR3 consists of 16 residues. Trimming cost V 1 base and J 11 bases; bases outside gene matches: 9. The CDR3 protein is CASSLVSGQGSAPLHF. The CDR3 DNA is TGTGCCAGCAGCTTAGTTTCGGGACAGGGATCGGCACCCCTCCACTTT.

This clonotype was picked up many times. The gene calls are TRBV27 and TRBJ2-3, with D perhaps matching TRBD2 (5 bases). V lost 5 bases to trimming and J lost 5 bases, with 14 bases between them. Germline assignment: CDR1 MNHEY and CDR2 SMNVEV (reference sequence). The CDR3 runs 14 residues. The CDR3 is CASSTPDSGDTQYF. CDR3 coding DNA: TGTGCCAGCAGTACACCGGACTCGGGAGATACGCAGTATTTT.

The chain carries TRBV12-3 or TRBV12-4 and TRBJ2-1; TRBD2 is a possible D gene (6 bases). V shed 5 bases and J shed 4 bases, with 15 bases lying between them. The CDR3 sequence is 15 residues long. The CDR3 region is CASSPGLAIYNEQFF. The CDR3, as DNA: TGTGCCAGCAGTCCGGGGCTAGCGATTTACAATGAGCAGTTCTTC.

This clonotype was found a few times. This chain joins TRBV20-1 and TRBJ2-1; 7 bases fit TRBD2. Per the germline V gene, CDR1 is DFQATT and CDR2 is SNEGSKA (reference sequence). This CDR3 contains 17 residues. The junction had 12 bases not matched to a gene; V was cut back by 0 bases and J by 4 bases. CDR3 residues: CSARDPSTGGRYNEQFF. The DNA for the CDR3 is TGCAGTGCTAGAGATCCCAGTACGGGAGGAAGATACAATGAGCAGTTCTTC.

Many counts were recorded for this clonotype. The CDR3 region has the DNA TGTGCCAGCAGACCGACAGTCGGAGGGGCCAATAACTATGGCTACACCTTC. The encoded protein is CASRPTVGGANNYGYTF. The V and J genes are TRBV3-1 and TRBJ1-2, with D perhaps matching TRBD1 (5 bases). V lost 6 bases to trimming and J lost 1 base, with 21 bases between them. The V gene's germline CDR1 is LGHDT and CDR2 YNNKEL (reference sequence). The CDR3 extends over 17 amino acids.